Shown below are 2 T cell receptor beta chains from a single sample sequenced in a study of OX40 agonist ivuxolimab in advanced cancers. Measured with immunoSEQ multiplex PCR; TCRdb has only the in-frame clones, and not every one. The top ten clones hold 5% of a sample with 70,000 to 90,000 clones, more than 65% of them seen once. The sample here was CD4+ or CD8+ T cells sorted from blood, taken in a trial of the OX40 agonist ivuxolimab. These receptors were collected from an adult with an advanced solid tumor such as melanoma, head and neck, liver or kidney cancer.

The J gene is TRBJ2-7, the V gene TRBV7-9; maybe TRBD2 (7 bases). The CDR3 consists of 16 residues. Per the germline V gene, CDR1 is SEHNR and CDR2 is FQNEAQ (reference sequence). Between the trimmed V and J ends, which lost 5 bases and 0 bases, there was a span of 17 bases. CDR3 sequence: CASSQPLGGASYEQYF. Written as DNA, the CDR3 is TGTGCCAGCAGCCAACCCTTAGGGGGGGCCTCCTACGAGCAGTACTTC. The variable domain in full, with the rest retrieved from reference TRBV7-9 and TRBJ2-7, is DTGVSQNPRHKITKRGQNVTFRCDPISEHNRLYWYRQTLGQGPEFLTYFQNEAQLEKSRLLSDRFSAERPKGSFSTLEIQRTEQGDSAMYLCASSQPLGGASYEQYFGPGTRLTVT.

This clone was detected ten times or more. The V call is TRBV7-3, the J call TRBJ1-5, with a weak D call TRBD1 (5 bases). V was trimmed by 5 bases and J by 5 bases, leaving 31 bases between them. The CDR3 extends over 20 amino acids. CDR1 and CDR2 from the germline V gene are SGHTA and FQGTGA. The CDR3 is CASSPSRGGDPTGGDQPQHF. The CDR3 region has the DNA TGTGCCAGCAGCCCCTCCCGTGGAGGCGACCCAACTGGGGGTGATCAGCCCCAGCATTTT.